The next 8 T cell receptor beta chains were all read from a single sample in a study of cytomegalovirus exposure and HLA in healthy donors. The PCR employed 60 Vbeta primers together with 13 Jbeta primers. Using immunoSEQ multiplex PCR, the repertoire was profiled, and TCRdb retains in-frame clones only, with some absent. The sample holds 100,000 to 150,000 clones; roughly 76% are singletons and the top ten take around 13%. Sequences were obtained from PBMCs. These receptors came from a woman aged 60-75 years in good health and CMV-seropositive.

The CDR3 DNA follows: TGTGCCAGCAGCGTAGACTGGACAGGGAATTCACCCCTCCACTTT. As protein: CASSVDWTGNSPLHF. This chain links TRBV7-2 with TRBJ1-6; 8 positions agree with TRBD1. V dropped 5 bases and J dropped 7; count of bases not matched to a gene: 7. CDR3 size: 15 residues. Germline-derived CDR1 and CDR2 are SGHTA and FQGNSA.

This chain links TRBV2 with TRBJ1-1, with 8 bases lining up with TRBD1. V lost 10 bases, J lost 0 bases, and 4 bases stayed unmatched. The CDR3 contains 13 residues. Germline V CDR1 and CDR2: SNHLY, FYNNEI. In DNA, the CDR3 is TGTGCCAACCACAGGGGGATGAACACTGAAGCTTTCTTT. This sequence encodes CANHRGMNTEAFF. Filled out from reference TRBV2 and TRBJ1-1, the complete variable domain reads EPEVTQTPSHQVTQMGQEVILRCVPISNHLYFYWYRQILGQKVEFLVSFYNNEISEKSEIFDDQFSVERPDGSNFTLKIRSTKLEDSAMYFCANHRGMNTEAFFGQGTRLTVV.

The CDR3 loop is CASSPLSPRAEETQYF. CDR3 nucleotides: TGTGCCAGCTCACCATTAAGTCCCAGGGCCGAAGAGACCCAGTACTTC. The J gene is TRBJ2-5, the V gene TRBV18; D perhaps matches TRBD1 (5 bases). CDR1 and CDR2 (germline): KGHSH, LQKENI. Trimming removed 2 bases at V and 3 bases at J, with 16 bases between. This CDR3 is 16 amino acids long. Looking up the rest from reference TRBV18 and TRBJ2-5 gives the full variable domain: NAGVMQNPRHLVRRRGQEARLRCSPMKGHSHVYWYRQLPEEGLKFMVYLQKENIIDESGMPKERFSAEFPKEGPSILRIQQVVRGDSAAYFCASSPLSPRAEETQYFGPGTRLLVL.

The genes are TRBV7-8 and TRBJ2-2, with TRBD2 identical over 8 bases. Trimming took 2 bases from V and 5 from J; bases not matched to a gene: 7. The germline V gene encodes CDR1 SGHVS and CDR2 FQNEAQ. The CDR3 totals 16 residues. CDR3 nucleotide sequence: TGTGCCAGCAGCTTAACCGACGGGGGGGAAACCGGGGAGCTGTTTTTT. It encodes CASSLTDGGETGELFF. The full variable domain, with the rest looked up from reference TRBV7-8 and TRBJ2-2, is GAGVSQSPRYKVAKRGQDVALRCDPISGHVSLFWYQQALGQGPEFLTYFQNEAQLDKSGLPSDRFFAERPEGSVSTLKIQRTQQEDSAVYLCASSLTDGGETGELFFGEGSRLTVL.

This rearrangement joins TRBV9 to TRBJ2-3; 9 nucleotides agree with TRBD1. CDR3 length: 15 amino acids. V lost 6 bases and J lost 6; bases outside the gene matches: 11. From germline, CDR1 is SGDLS and CDR2 YYNGEE. CDR3 amino acids: CASNSGTGSLDTQYF. Written as DNA, the CDR3 is TGTGCCAGCAATTCGGGGACAGGGTCACTGGATACGCAGTATTTT. The entire variable domain, with the rest obtained from reference TRBV9 and TRBJ2-3, is as follows: DSGVTQTPKHLITATGQRVTLRCSPRSGDLSVYWYQQSLDQGLQFLIQYYNGEERAKGNILERFSAQQFPDLHSELNLSSLELGDSALYFCASNSGTGSLDTQYFGPGTRLTVL.

This sequence joins TRBV30 and TRBJ1-3, with D hard to call. Germline V lookup: CDR1 GTSNPN, CDR2 SVGIG (reference sequence). V lost 1 base to trimming and J lost 4 bases, with 11 bases between them. The CDR3 covers 14 residues. CDR3 sequence (DNA): TGTGCCTGGAGTGAGTACTTCCAAGGAAACACCATATATTTT. This sequence encodes CAWSEYFQGNTIYF.

V usage is TRBV4-3 and J usage is TRBJ2-4; 7 bases are shared with TRBD2. The CDR3 contains 15 residues. V was pared by 4 bases and J by 6 bases, with 9 bases of the junction left unmatched. The germline V gene has CDR1 LGHNA and CDR2 YSLEER. The CDR3 DNA is TGCGCCAGCAGCCCGGGGGTAGCGGGTTTAAACATTCAGTACTTC. The encoded protein is CASSPGVAGLNIQYF.

The genes are TRBV4-1 and TRBJ1-2; TRBD1 matches 8 bases. The length of the CDR3 is 16 residues. J lost 8 bases, V lost 1 base, and 12 bases had no gene match. Germline CDR1 is MGHRA and CDR2 is YSYEKL. The DNA of the CDR3 is TGCGCCAGCAGCCAAGGGGGATCAGGGGGCGTTCCGGGCTACACCTTC. This sequence encodes CASSQGGSGGVPGYTF.